One sample yielded the 26 T cell receptor beta chains listed below, sequenced in a study of shared clonotypes between healthy human individuals (dated by TCRdb to the early 2020s). CD8 naive samples were CD45RO-negative cells positively selected for CCR7, giving a CD45RA+CCR7+ population that excluded TemRA cells. Receptors were amplified or captured by the immunoSEQ multiplex PCR assay. TCRdb carries this immuneACCESS record with in-frame sequences only. Its versions omit some clonotypes, under half of them owing to an unresolved V gene in the studies checked, with the rest unexplained. The sample table holds around 580,000 clones, of which 95% to 98% were seen once. The top ten constitute 0.3% of the sample. The sample consisted of naive CD8+ T cells sorted from blood. This specimen's cell subset or site label, per the study, means: CD45RA+CCR7+. Receptors were obtained from a man aged 25 to 40 in good health.

The gene calls are TRBV28 and TRBJ1-5, with 7 bases that match TRBD1. Germline V gene data show CDR1 as MDHEN and CDR2 as SYDVKM. V was pared by 5 bases and J by 1 base, with 8 bases of the junction left unmatched. This CDR3 has 16 residues. The CDR3 loop is CASSPTRQGSNQPQHF. In DNA form, the CDR3 reads TGTGCCAGCAGTCCCACGCGACAGGGAAGCAATCAGCCCCAGCATTTT.

This CDR3 is CASSFGGATYEQYF. The CDR3 DNA follows: TGTGCCAGCAGCTTCGGGGGGGCTACCTACGAGCAGTACTTC. V is TRBV7-9 and J is TRBJ2-7; 8 bases fit TRBD2. The germline V gene has CDR1 SEHNR and CDR2 FQNEAQ (reference sequence). This CDR3 is 14 amino acids long. Trimming cost V 3 bases and J 2 bases; bases outside gene matches: 3.

The chain is built from TRBV6-5 and TRBJ2-1; TRBD1 is a possible D gene (5 bases). Germline CDR1 MNHEY, CDR2 SVGAGI. The CDR3 has 12 residues. The ends were cut back, 6 bases at V and 7 bases at J, with 10 bases in the middle. As DNA, the CDR3 is TGTGCCAGCAGCCCTGGGGCGAATGAGCAGTTCTTC. Amino acid sequence: CASSPGANEQFF.

This clone has only one observation. This chain connects TRBV10-1 to TRBJ2-1, with D unclear. CDR1 and CDR2 from the germline V gene are WNHNN and SYGVQD (reference sequence). The CDR3 covers 13 residues. Trimming pared 7 bases from V and 5 bases from J, leaving 12 bases between. This chain's CDR3 is CASITGKHNEQFF. CDR3 DNA sequence: TGCGCCAGCATCACCGGAAAGCACAATGAGCAGTTCTTC.

CDR3 region: CASSLDFRTGNNEQFF. The CDR3, as DNA: TGCGCCAGCAGCTTGGATTTCCGGACAGGGAACAATGAGCAGTTCTTC. The chain carries TRBV5-1 and TRBJ2-1; 8 bases agree with TRBD1. Looked up from germline, CDR1 is SGHRS and CDR2 is YFSETQ. The CDR3 length is 16 residues. Trimming removed 0 bases from V and 5 bases from J; junction bases left unmatched: 7.

The V and J genes are TRBV6-6 and TRBJ2-5, with D unclear. V lost 6 bases, J lost 5 bases, and 7 bases lay in between. The germline CDR1 and CDR2 sequences are MNHNY and SVGAGI (reference sequence). CDR3 length: 11 amino acids. Written as DNA, the CDR3 is TGTGCCAGCAGCCAAGAGGAGACCCAGTACTTC. Its translation: CASSQEETQYF.

The table lists this clone with a count of one. The chain recombines TRBV7-9 with TRBJ2-4; possible D gene TRBD2, 5 bases. The CDR3 is 17 amino acids. The V end lost 1 base, the J end lost 7 bases, and 20 bases lay between the germline ends. Germline loops: CDR1 SEHNR, CDR2 FQNEAQ (reference sequence). CDR3 nucleotide sequence: TGTGCCAGCAGCTTAGGGGGTAGCTCAGAGTGGAGGAACATTCAGTACTTC. Translated: CASSLGGSSEWRNIQYF.

The rearrangement joins TRBV7-7 to TRBJ2-1; 7 nucleotides agree with TRBD1. The germline V gene has CDR1 SSHAT and CDR2 FNYEAQ (reference sequence). The V gene end was trimmed by 4 bases and the J gene end by 0 bases; junction bases not matched to a gene: 6. This CDR3 region has 16 residues. CDR3 loop: CASSYRQGSSYNEQFF. The CDR3 DNA reads as TGTGCCAGCAGCTACAGACAGGGAAGCTCCTACAATGAGCAGTTCTTC. The variable domain in full, completed from reference TRBV7-7 and TRBJ2-1, reads GAGVSQSPRYKVTKRGQDVTLRCDPISSHATLYWYQQALGQGPEFLTYFNYEAQPDKSGLPSDRFSAERPEGSISTLTIQRTEQRDSAMYRCASSYRQGSSYNEQFFGPGTRLTVL.

V and J are TRBV27 and TRBJ2-1; no clear D gene. Germline CDR1 MNHEY, CDR2 SMNVEV (reference sequence). CDR3 length: 16 amino acids. The V and J ends lost 5 bases and 3 bases respectively, with 17 bases between them. The DNA of the CDR3 is TGTGCCAGCAGTCTCACCCTAATAAGTAGCTACAATGAGCAGTTCTTC. The encoded protein is CASSLTLISSYNEQFF.

The rearrangement links TRBV6-1 to TRBJ2-1, with 8 nucleotides matching TRBD2. V lost 3 bases to trimming and J lost 2 bases; unmatched junction nucleotides: 6. The CDR3 contains 16 residues. Germline V gene lookup returns CDR1 MNHNS and CDR2 SASEGT. The CDR3 loop reads CASSDDGRGTYNEQFF. The DNA of the CDR3 is TGTGCCAGCAGTGACGACGGGAGGGGAACCTACAATGAGCAGTTCTTC.

The chain is built from TRBV21-1 and TRBJ2-2; the DNA was not used to check the table's D call, TRBD2. TRBV21-1 is flagged as a pseudogene. This CDR3 is 17 amino acids long. CDR3 region: CASSKVRTAELTGELFF. In DNA form, the CDR3 reads TGTGCCAGCAGCAAAGTCCGAACAGCGGAACTCACCGGGGAGCTGTTTTTT.

The V gene is TRBV6-1, the J gene TRBJ2-7, with D unclear. The germline V and J ends were trimmed by 1 base and 1 base, with 11 bases remaining between them. This CDR3 is built from 15 residues. Germline lookup yields CDR1 MNHNS and CDR2 SASEGT. CDR3 sequence (DNA): TGTGCCAGCAGTGAAGTGGTAAGACCGTCCTACGAGCAGTACTTC. It is translated as CASSEVVRPSYEQYF.

The chain links TRBV7-9 to TRBJ1-2; D perhaps matches TRBD1 (5 bases). The CDR3 length is 15 residues. Trimming stripped 1 base from V and 13 bases from J, with 22 bases between. The germline V gene encodes CDR1 SEHNR and CDR2 FQNEAQ (reference sequence). CDR3 nucleotide sequence: TGTGCCAGCAGCTTAGTTCGCGCAGGGTTTGTGTCCTTCACCTTC. Translation gives CASSLVRAGFVSFTF.

This clone was counted once. The CDR3 loop is CASSLRQESSYEQYF. The DNA of the CDR3 is TGTGCCAGCAGCTTACGGCAGGAGAGCTCCTACGAGCAGTACTTC. The chain uses TRBV7-6 and TRBJ2-7, with D uncertain. Looked up from germline, CDR1 is SGHVS and CDR2 is FNYEAQ. Trimming removed 2 bases at V and 0 bases at J, with 11 bases between. CDR3 length: 15 amino acids.

There are a few counts of this clone. The V call is TRBV29-1, the J call TRBJ2-7; D gene unclear. Germline V gene lookup returns CDR1 SQVTM and CDR2 ANQGSEA. Trimming took off 0 bases at V and 5 bases at J, with 8 bases between the two ends. This CDR3 has 12 amino acids. The CDR3 loop is CSVEDRQDEQYF. In DNA, the CDR3 is TGCAGCGTTGAAGATCGGCAGGACGAGCAGTACTTC.

V gene TRBV7-9 combines with J gene TRBJ1-3, with 8 bases fitting TRBD1. The CDR3 spans 17 residues. Unmatched junction bases numbered 5, after V lost 0 bases and J lost 1 base. Per the germline V gene, CDR1 is SEHNR and CDR2 is FQNEAQ (reference sequence). The CDR3 DNA is TGTGCCAGCAGCTTAGCGGGCAGGGGGCTTTCTGGAAACACCATATATTTT. Amino acid sequence: CASSLAGRGLSGNTIYF.

J is TRBJ1-1 and V is TRBV7-8; a possible D gene is TRBD1 (6 bases). The CDR3 extends over 16 amino acids. Germline V gene sequence: CDR1 SGHVS, CDR2 FQNEAQ. Trimming took off 5 bases at V and 4 bases at J, with 20 bases between the two ends. The CDR3 spells CASSPRGGAISTEAFF. CDR3 bases: TGTGCCAGCAGCCCCCGAGGGGGGGCTATAAGCACTGAAGCTTTCTTT.

The rearrangement links TRBV28 to TRBJ1-1; no clear D. Trimming pared 5 bases from V and 4 bases from J, leaving 11 bases between. Germline values: CDR1 MDHEN, CDR2 SYDVKM. The length of the CDR3 is 13 residues. This CDR3 is CASSPVSATEAFF. CDR3 nucleotides: TGTGCCAGCAGTCCGGTATCGGCCACTGAAGCTTTCTTT.

The rearrangement joins TRBV2 to TRBJ2-7; a weak D match, TRBD1 (7 bases). The CDR3 is 12 residues long. The V end was cut by 10 bases, the J end by 3 bases, with 13 bases between. The germline V gene encodes CDR1 SNHLY and CDR2 FYNNEI. This CDR3 reads CATQGGLYEQYF. CDR3 coding DNA: TGTGCCACCCAGGGGGGCCTCTACGAGCAGTACTTC.

The gene calls are TRBV11-2 and TRBJ2-7; TRBD1 matches 8 bases. The germline V gene has CDR1 SGHAT and CDR2 FQNNGV. V trimming: 4 bases; J trimming: 0 bases; junction bases outside the gene matches: 2. The length of the CDR3 is 14 residues. The CDR3 spells CASSWTGSSYEQYF. The CDR3 region has the DNA TGTGCCAGCAGCTGGACAGGGAGCTCCTACGAGCAGTACTTC.

V is TRBV7-2 and J is TRBJ2-7, with a weak D call TRBD1 (6 bases). V was shortened by 2 bases and J by 6 bases, with 14 bases between the two germline ends. This CDR3 contains 14 residues. CDR1 is SGHTA and CDR2 is FQGNSA in the germline V gene. As DNA, the CDR3 is TGTGCCAGCAGCTTACGGGACATCGGTTTCGAGCAGTACTTC. The encoded protein is CASSLRDIGFEQYF.

The J gene is TRBJ2-1, the V gene TRBV2; 13 bases agree with TRBD2. With 2 bases clipped from V and 1 base from J, the junction kept 5 bases outside the gene matches. Germline CDR1 reads SNHLY; CDR2 reads FYNNEI. The CDR3 extends over 18 amino acids. The CDR3 DNA follows: TGTGCCAGCAGTGAACCCAGGGGACTAGCGGGGTCCTACAATGAGCAGTTCTTC. It specifies CASSEPRGLAGSYNEQFF.

The chain carries TRBV30 and TRBJ2-7; maybe TRBD2 (5 bases). The CDR3 covers 13 residues. Per the germline V gene, CDR1 is GTSNPN and CDR2 is SVGIG (reference sequence). V shed 3 bases and J shed 7 bases, with 16 bases lying between them. The CDR3 here is CAWRPENPGEQYF. The CDR3 bases are TGTGCCTGGAGGCCGGAAAACCCGGGGGAGCAGTACTTC. Full variable domain (outside the CDR3, taken from reference TRBV30 and TRBJ2-7): SQTIHQWPATLVQPVGSPLSLECTVEGTSNPNLYWYRQAAGRGLQLLFYSVGIGQISSEVPQNLSASRPQDRQFILSSKKLLLSDSGFYLCAWRPENPGEQYFGPGTRLTVT.

The chain joins TRBV6-5 to TRBJ2-7; D may be TRBD1 (6 bases). In germline, CDR1 is MNHEY, CDR2 SVGAGI. The CDR3 sequence is 15 residues long. Trimming removed 4 bases at V and 4 bases at J, with 17 bases between. This chain's CDR3 is CASSSNRAASYEQYF. The CDR3 DNA follows: TGTGCCAGCAGTTCAAACAGGGCCGCCAGTTACGAGCAGTACTTC.

The chain combines TRBV2 with TRBJ2-1; no clear D gene. This CDR3 spans 17 amino acids. Deletions cut 6 bases from V and 5 bases from J, with 23 bases between. The germline V gene has CDR1 SNHLY and CDR2 FYNNEI. CDR3 residues: CASSVNILDGSNNEQFF. The CDR3 DNA reads TGTGCCAGCAGCGTGAACATCCTGGACGGGTCCAACAATGAGCAGTTCTTC.

The rearrangement uses TRBV11-3 and TRBJ2-3, with unresolved D. The germline V and J ends were trimmed by 1 base and 6 bases, with 5 bases remaining between them. Germline V gene sequence: CDR1 SGHNT, CDR2 YENEEA. This CDR3 is 12 amino acids long. CDR3 protein: CASSLGPDTQYF. The DNA of the CDR3 is TGTGCCAGCAGCTTAGGCCCGGATACGCAGTATTTT.